Below are 20 T cell receptor beta chains sequenced from a single sample in a study of T cell responses to AZD1222 COVID-19 vaccine. The table came from immunoSEQ multiplex PCR; TCRdb's copy has only in-frame clones and leaves some out. The sample has roughly 140,000 clones, under 95% seen once. The sample was peripheral blood, taken on day 0 of AZD1222 vaccination. These receptors were taken from an adult in good health.

This chain uses TRBV10-2 with TRBJ2-6, with unresolved D. This CDR3 has 15 residues. From germline, CDR1 is WSHSY and CDR2 SAAADI. Trimming pared 6 bases from V and 2 bases from J, leaving 11 bases between. The CDR3 region is CASSAFRAGANVLTF. CDR3 nucleotides: TGCGCCAGCAGCGCTTTCAGAGCTGGGGCCAACGTCCTGACTTTC.

The chain uses TRBV6-6 and TRBJ1-1, with D possibly being TRBD1 (6 bases). The CDR3 sequence is 14 residues long. Germline CDR1 MNHNY, CDR2 SVGAGI (reference sequence). V was clipped by 9 bases and J by 1 base, with 15 bases between them. This CDR3 reads CASVGAGENTEAFF. The CDR3 nucleotides read TGTGCCAGTGTAGGGGCAGGGGAGAACACTGAAGCTTTCTTT.

The gene calls are TRBV9 and TRBJ2-1; 8 positions agree with TRBD2. CDR3 length: 14 amino acids. J lost 7 bases, V lost 6 bases, and 9 bases had no gene match. CDR1 is SGDLS, CDR2 YYNGEE, per germline. The CDR3, as DNA: TGTGCCAGCAAAAGCGGGAGCGGTAGTAATGAGCAGTTCTTC. Translation gives CASKSGSGSNEQFF.

The chain is built from TRBV5-1 and TRBJ2-1; D is possibly TRBD2 (6 bases). The CDR3 has 14 amino acids. With 1 base removed from V and 2 bases from J, the gap between germline ends came to 7 bases. Germline loops: CDR1 SGHRS, CDR2 YFSETQ. CDR3 amino acids: CASSLLAAYNEQFF. The CDR3 nucleotides are TGCGCCAGCAGCTTGTTAGCGGCCTACAATGAGCAGTTCTTC.

V gene TRBV2 combines with J gene TRBJ2-5, with 8 nucleotides matching TRBD2. The CDR3 loop spans 14 amino acids. Germline assignment: CDR1 SNHLY and CDR2 FYNNEI. V lost 6 bases and J lost 9; bases outside the gene matches: 12. CDR3 sequence: CASRKGLAGAAQYF. For the CDR3, the DNA is TGTGCCAGCAGGAAAGGACTAGCCGGGGCGGCCCAGTACTTC.

The chain couples TRBV11-2 to TRBJ2-7, with 11 positions matching TRBD2. The CDR3 consists of 17 residues. Trimming removed 1 base from V and 3 bases from J; junction bases left unmatched: 8. Germline lookup yields CDR1 SGHAT and CDR2 FQNNGV. For the CDR3, the DNA is TGTGCCAGCAGCTTAGCCCCGCGACTAGCGGGATTCTACGAGCAGTACTTC. Its translation: CASSLAPRLAGFYEQYF.

This chain links TRBV2 with TRBJ1-2; D unresolved. CDR1 and CDR2 from the germline V gene are SNHLY and FYNNEI. V was cut by 2 bases and J by 7 bases, with 5 bases left in between. The CDR3 consists of 11 residues. CDR3 sequence reads: CASSEIGGYTF. The CDR3 region has the DNA TGTGCCAGCAGTGAAATCGGTGGCTACACCTTC. The full variable domain, its missing parts supplied by reference TRBV2 and TRBJ1-2, is EPEVTQTPSHQVTQMGQEVILRCVPISNHLYFYWYRQILGQKVEFLVSFYNNEISEKSEIFDDQFSVERPDGSNFTLKIRSTKLEDSAMYFCASSEIGGYTFGSGTRLTVV.

V is TRBV7-2 and J is TRBJ2-1; D might be TRBD2 (6 bases). CDR1 and CDR2 from the germline V gene are SGHTA and FQGNSA. The CDR3 has 15 amino acids. V was trimmed by 7 bases and J by 9 bases, leaving 22 bases between them. DNA for the CDR3: TGTGCCAGCACCCCCGCGGGGACCAGCACAGGTGAGCAGTTCTTC. It translates to CASTPAGTSTGEQFF.

The gene calls are TRBV7-9 and TRBJ2-5, with a possible D match to TRBD2 (6 bases). The CDR3 sequence is 15 residues long. Trimming took off 5 bases at V and 3 bases at J, with 16 bases between the two ends. Germline CDR1 reads SEHNR; CDR2 reads FQNEAQ (reference sequence). The CDR3 nucleotides read TGTGCCAGCAGCCCACCAGCGTGGGGGGAAGAGACCCAGTACTTC. Its translation: CASSPPAWGEETQYF.

In the case of this clone: Other DNA variants within this sample encode the same CDR3. J is TRBJ2-1 and V is TRBV27; TRBD2 agrees at 9 bases. With 5 bases clipped from V and 0 bases from J, the junction kept 5 bases outside the gene matches. This CDR3 has 16 residues. Germline CDR1 reads MNHEY; CDR2 reads SMNVEV (reference sequence). CDR3 DNA sequence: TGTGCCAGCAGTCCCCTAGCGGGGAGCTCCTACAATGAGCAGTTCTTC. It yields the protein CASSPLAGSSYNEQFF.

The rearrangement joins TRBV9 to TRBJ2-7; 7 bases agree with TRBD1. The V segment lost 6 bases and the J segment 4 bases; nucleotides outside the gene matches: 4. CDR1 SGDLS and CDR2 YYNGEE come from the germline V gene. CDR3 size: 12 residues. CDR3 region: CASIDRVYEQYF. As DNA, the CDR3 is TGTGCCAGCATCGACAGGGTTTACGAGCAGTACTTC.

The V gene is TRBV4-2, the J gene TRBJ1-1, with D tentatively TRBD1 (6 bases). Trimming removed 4 bases from V and 6 bases from J, with 12 bases in between. The CDR3 length is 13 residues. CDR1 LGHNA and CDR2 YNFKEQ come from the germline V gene. In nucleotides, the CDR3 is TGTGCCAGCAGCCCCCCAGGGGTCGCTGAAGCTTTCTTT. It specifies CASSPPGVAEAFF.

The genes are TRBV7-6 and TRBJ2-7; 9 bases fit TRBD2. J gave up 5 bases and V 5 bases, and 10 bases lay outside the gene matches. CDR1 is SGHVS and CDR2 is FNYEAQ in the germline V gene. CDR3 length: 15 amino acids. The CDR3 DNA reads TGTGCCAGCAGCCGGGGCGCGGGAGGGATAAACGAGCAGTACTTC. Its translation is CASSRGAGGINEQYF.

This sequence joins TRBV10-1 and TRBJ2-1, with 7 positions matching TRBD2. Trimming took 10 bases from V and 0 from J; bases not matched to a gene: 24. Germline V lookup: CDR1 WNHNN, CDR2 SYGVQD (reference sequence). The length of the CDR3 is 20 residues. The CDR3 sequence: CATPGLTGGSGFGSYNEQFF. In DNA form, the CDR3 reads TGCGCCACCCCGGGACTAACGGGGGGTTCGGGTTTCGGCTCCTACAATGAGCAGTTCTTC.

This chain connects TRBV7-2 to TRBJ2-3; no clear D gene. The CDR3 covers 14 residues. Between the trimmed V and J ends, which lost 6 bases and 0 bases, there was a span of 10 bases. CDR1 and CDR2 from the germline V gene are SGHTA and FQGNSA. The CDR3 DNA sequence: TGTGCCAGCAGTTCCCAGCCTAGCACAGATACGCAGTATTTT. Translating gives CASSSQPSTDTQYF.

The chain uses TRBV27 and TRBJ2-1; 11 bases align to TRBD2. The CDR3 has 15 amino acids. V was clipped by 8 bases and J by 4 bases; unmatched bases: 7. Germline V gene lookup returns CDR1 MNHEY and CDR2 SMNVEV (reference sequence). CDR3 region: CASGHGTSGYNEQFF. The DNA of the CDR3 is TGTGCCAGCGGGCACGGGACTAGCGGATACAATGAGCAGTTCTTC.

V is TRBV5-6 and J is TRBJ2-7; 7 nucleotides match TRBD1. Per germline, CDR1 SGHDT and CDR2 YYEEEE. This CDR3 has 14 residues. Trimming cost V 3 bases and J 3 bases; bases outside gene matches: 6. Here the CDR3 DNA reads TGTGCCAGCAGCTCCGACAGGGAACGCTACGAGCAGTACTTC. Translated, it gives CASSSDRERYEQYF.

This clone was picked up one time. The chain couples TRBV6-5 to TRBJ2-3, with a weak D call TRBD1 (5 bases). Per germline, CDR1 MNHEY and CDR2 SVGAGI. V lost 5 bases to trimming and J lost 5 bases, with 8 bases between them. This CDR3 comprises 12 residues. The CDR3 region is CASSQQGDTQYF. The CDR3 DNA reads as TGTGCCAGCAGTCAGCAGGGAGATACGCAGTATTTT.

The chain has TRBV5-5 and TRBJ1-2, with D possibly TRBD1 on 5 matching bases. Germline CDR1 SGHKS, CDR2 YYEKEE (reference sequence). This CDR3 contains 13 residues. V shed 4 bases and J shed 4 bases, with 11 bases lying between them. Here the CDR3 DNA reads TGTGCCAGCAGCCTGGGGCGGACCTATGGCTACACCTTC. It translates to CASSLGRTYGYTF.

This chain connects TRBV12-3 or TRBV12-4 to TRBJ1-4; D is uncertain. There are 13 residues in the CDR3. Trimming shortened V by 6 bases and J by 5 bases, and 10 bases separated the two germline ends. CDR3: CASRRTANEKLFF. The CDR3 DNA is TGTGCCAGCAGAAGGACGGCGAATGAAAAACTGTTTTTT.